These 28 T cell receptor beta chains were all obtained from the same sample, sequenced in a study of blood T cells in healthy people across ages. A sample-barcoded 5' primer and a J-beta primer mix were used in a second PCR of roughly 6 to 11 cycles. TCRdb re-derived calls from the 5' RACE reads in MiXCR, one entry per CDR3 protein. The table lists fewer than 800,000 distinct CDR3 sequences, roughly 20% of them singletons. The sequencing sample was made of blood. These receptors were obtained from a man between 65 and 85 years old in good health.

This clonotype was found a few times. The CDR3: CASSAGQYKNIQYF. CDR3 sequence (DNA): TGTGCCAGCAGTGCGGGACAGTACAAAAACATTCAGTACTTC. The chain uses TRBV28 and TRBJ2-4; D is perhaps TRBD1 (7 bases). Trimming pared 5 bases from V and 3 bases from J, leaving 11 bases between. Germline CDR1 reads MDHEN; CDR2 reads SYDVKM. This CDR3 contains 14 residues. The full variable domain, completed using reference TRBV28 and TRBJ2-4, is DVKVTQSSRYLVKRTGEKVFLECVQDMDHENMFWYRQDPGLGLRLIYFSYDVKMKEKGDIPEGYSVSREKKERFSLILESASTNQTSMYLCASSAGQYKNIQYFGAGTRLSVL.

Details on this clonotype: At one of its ends the junction is not consistent with the germline gene, which may arise from a read error. The rearrangement joins TRBV7-2 to TRBJ1-5; D not resolved. The germline V gene encodes CDR1 SGHTA and CDR2 FQGNSA. The CDR3 has 17 residues. CDR3 sequence: CASSLQVQLYSNQPQHF. DNA of the CDR3: TGTGCCAGCAGCTTACAGGTCCAATTATATAGCAATCAGCCCCAGCACTTT.

V and J are TRBV20-1 and TRBJ2-5, with 8 positions matching TRBD2. This CDR3 comprises 14 residues. V trimming: 5 bases; J trimming: 1 base; junction bases outside the gene matches: 6. The germline V gene encodes CDR1 DFQATT and CDR2 SNEGSKA (reference sequence). CDR3 bases: TGCAGTGCTTACGTAGCGGGGCTCCAAGAGACCCAGTACTTC. Its translation: CSAYVAGLQETQYF.

The chain uses TRBV3-1 and TRBJ2-3; D possibly corresponds to TRBD2 (6 bases). The CDR3 covers 15 residues. Germline CDR1 reads LGHDT; CDR2 reads YNNKEL (reference sequence). Trimming stripped 1 base from V and 1 base from J, with 9 bases between. The CDR3 loop is CASSQAGDRTDTQYF. CDR3 coding DNA: TGTGCCAGCAGCCAAGCGGGAGACCGCACAGATACGCAGTATTTT.

This clonotype came up a few times. This chain joins TRBV12-3 or TRBV12-4 and TRBJ1-3, with D possibly TRBD1 on 6 matching bases. V lost 4 bases, J lost 0 bases, and 10 bases lay in between. CDR3 length: 15 residues. CDR3 amino acids: CASSWDIYSGNTIYF. DNA of the CDR3: TGTGCCAGCAGTTGGGACATCTACTCTGGAAACACCATATATTTT.

In its sample, this clonotype was seen a few times. V usage is TRBV4-3 and J usage is TRBJ1-1; 11 bases fit TRBD1. The germline V gene encodes CDR1 LGHNA and CDR2 YSLEER. V lost 2 bases, J lost 4 bases, and 9 bases stayed unmatched. This CDR3 comprises 17 residues. The CDR3 loop reads CASSQSLDRGLGTEAFF. CDR3 nucleotides: TGCGCCAGCAGCCAAAGCCTGGACAGGGGGCTTGGCACTGAAGCTTTCTTT.

This rearrangement joins TRBV15 to TRBJ2-2; D gene uncertain. The CDR3 is 13 residues long. Germline CDR1 reads LNHNV; CDR2 reads YYDKDF (reference sequence). V shed 4 bases and J shed 2 bases, with 5 bases lying between them. CDR3 protein: CATSKTNTGELFF. As DNA, the CDR3 is TGTGCCACCAGCAAGACAAACACCGGGGAGCTGTTTTTT.

DNA of the CDR3: TGTGCCAGCAGCCTACAAAGGGGCAGCCAGCAGTACTTC. As protein: CASSLQRGSQQYF. The chain is built from TRBV7-8 and TRBJ2-5; D perhaps matches TRBD1 (5 bases). There are 13 residues in the CDR3. The germline V and J ends were trimmed by 5 bases and 11 bases, with 18 bases remaining between them. From germline, CDR1 is SGHVS and CDR2 FQNEAQ.

Worth noting for this clonotype: Its ends do not fully match the called genes, so a read error is possible. The chain is built from TRBV5-1 and TRBJ1-4, with 7 bases fitting TRBD1. The germline CDR1 and CDR2 sequences are SGHRS and YFSETQ. The CDR3 contains 15 residues. The DNA for the CDR3 is TGCGCCAGCATCACGGGACAGTCAACTAATGACAAACTGTTTTTT. It yields the protein CASITGQSTNDKLFF. The full variable domain, its missing parts supplied by reference TRBV5-1 and TRBJ1-4, is KAGVTQTPRYLIKTRGQQVTLSCSPISGHRSVSWYQQTPGQGLQFLFEYFSETQRNKGNFPGRFSGRQFSNSRSEMNVSTLELGDSALYLCASITGQSTNDKLFFGSGTQLSVL.

This sequence joins TRBV6-4 and TRBJ2-7; D unclear. The CDR3 is 11 residues long. Per germline, CDR1 MRHNA and CDR2 SNTAGT. The germline V and J ends were trimmed by 9 bases and 4 bases, with 10 bases remaining between them. In nucleotides, the CDR3 is TGTGCCAGTGCTGAGACTTACGAGCAGTACTTC. It specifies CASAETYEQYF.

CDR3 region: CASSKWANTGELFF. The DNA of the CDR3 is TGTGCCAGTAGTAAATGGGCCAACACCGGGGAGCTGTTTTTT. This chain joins TRBV19 and TRBJ2-2; D is undetermined. The CDR3 runs to 14 residues. Trimming pared 4 bases from V and 2 bases from J, leaving 8 bases between. Germline-derived CDR1 and CDR2 are LNHDA and SQIVND (reference sequence).

This clonotype was counted a few times. Without the conserved terminal phenylalanine or tryptophan, this CDR3 likely stems from a read error. The chain recombines TRBV12-3 or TRBV12-4 with TRBJ2-5; 11 nucleotides align to TRBD1. Trimming at V came to 3 bases and at J to 4 bases, leaving 4 bases not matched to a gene. The CDR3 spans 15 residues. CDR3 sequence reads: CASSFSGTGGETQYC. The CDR3 DNA reads as TGTGCCAGCAGTTTTTCCGGGACAGGGGGAGAGACCCAGTACTGC.

This chain uses TRBV20-1 with TRBJ2-5; D uncertain. The CDR3 runs to 12 residues. V lost 3 bases to trimming and J lost 3 bases, with 8 bases between them. Per the germline V gene, CDR1 is DFQATT and CDR2 is SNEGSKA (reference sequence). CDR3 in amino acids: CSARGSKETQYF. DNA for the CDR3: TGCAGTGCTAGGGGGTCGAAAGAGACCCAGTACTTC.

The chain couples TRBV5-6 to TRBJ2-7, with 7 bases fitting TRBD2. The junction had 11 bases not matched to a gene; V was cut back by 2 bases and J by 3 bases. The CDR3 contains 16 residues. Germline V CDR1 and CDR2: SGHDT, YYEEEE. In nucleotides, the CDR3 is TGTGCCAGCAGCTTTTCGGAAACACTAGCGCACTACGAGCAGTACTTC. It codes for CASSFSETLAHYEQYF.

This chain uses TRBV25-1 with TRBJ2-4; possible D gene TRBD1, 6 bases. CDR1 is MGHDK, CDR2 SYGVNS, per germline. This CDR3 region has 16 residues. V was trimmed by 3 bases and J by 3 bases, leaving 15 bases between them. This CDR3 reads CASSEVVGGFKNIQYF. CDR3 in DNA: TGTGCCAGCAGTGAGGTCGTAGGGGGATTCAAAAACATTCAGTACTTC.

The rearrangement joins TRBV20-1 to TRBJ2-2, with D tentatively TRBD1 or TRBD2 (5 bases each). The CDR3 extends over 16 amino acids. The germline V gene has CDR1 DFQATT and CDR2 SNEGSKA (reference sequence). Trimming removed 0 bases from V and 6 bases from J, with 17 bases in between. This CDR3 is CSAREPGPGRPGELFF. The CDR3, as DNA: TGCAGTGCTAGAGAGCCGGGACCAGGTAGACCCGGGGAGCTGTTTTTT.

The V gene is TRBV7-2, the J gene TRBJ2-6; 9 positions match TRBD1. Trimming cost V 5 bases and J 2 bases; bases outside gene matches: 7. CDR1 is SGHTA and CDR2 is FQGNSA in the germline V gene. The CDR3 has 17 residues. The CDR3 DNA sequence: TGTGCCAGCAGCCCCGGGACAGGGAACACTGGGGCCAACGTCCTGACTTTC. It is translated as CASSPGTGNTGANVLTF. The variable domain in full, with the rest retrieved from reference TRBV7-2 and TRBJ2-6, is GAGVSQSPSNKVTEKGKDVELRCDPISGHTALYWYRQSLGQGLEFLIYFQGNSAPDKSGLPSDRFSAERTGGSVSTLTIQRTQQEDSAVYLCASSPGTGNTGANVLTFGAGSRLTVL.

The chain links TRBV15 to TRBJ2-1, with 11 bases lining up with TRBD2. V lost 3 bases to trimming and J lost 7 bases; unmatched junction nucleotides: 11. The germline gives CDR1 LNHNV, CDR2 YYDKDF (reference sequence). CDR3 size: 17 residues. The CDR3 coding sequence is TGTGCCACCAGCAGTCCCTTAGCGGGAGGGCTGTCGAATGAGCAGTTCTTC. Protein product: CATSSPLAGGLSNEQFF.

This chain joins TRBV5-1 and TRBJ2-1, with 10 bases aligning to TRBD2. V lost 0 bases to trimming and J lost 5 bases; unmatched junction nucleotides: 8. CDR1 and CDR2 from the germline V gene are SGHRS and YFSETQ. The CDR3 has 17 residues. The CDR3 loop reads CASSLEGSGRINNEQFF. The CDR3 nucleotides are TGCGCCAGCAGCTTGGAAGGTAGCGGGAGGATAAACAATGAGCAGTTCTTC.

A few counts support this clonotype. This chain links TRBV11-2 with TRBJ1-4; weak D call: TRBD1 (5 bases). CDR3 length equals 16 residues. The ends were cut back, 4 bases at V and 10 bases at J, with 22 bases in the middle. Germline CDR1 is SGHAT and CDR2 is FQNNGV. The CDR3 protein is CASSSMAGGVPGKLFF. CDR3 coding DNA: TGTGCCAGCAGCTCAATGGCGGGGGGGGTCCCAGGAAAACTGTTTTTT.

The chain has TRBV7-9 and TRBJ2-3, with a possible D match to TRBD2 (5 bases). The V end was cut by 0 bases, the J end by 2 bases, with 9 bases between. This CDR3 region has 15 residues. Germline V gene lookup returns CDR1 SEHNR and CDR2 FQNEAQ (reference sequence). The CDR3 bases are TGTGCCAGCAGCTTAGCCGAGGGCTTCACAGATACGCAGTATTTT. It is translated as CASSLAEGFTDTQYF.

This clonotype was observed a few times. The chain employs TRBV11-2 and TRBJ2-3; the D gene is possibly TRBD2 (6 bases). V was clipped by 4 bases and J by 0 bases, with 11 bases between them. Germline V gives CDR1 SGHAT, CDR2 FQNNGV. The CDR3 runs to 15 residues. CDR3 coding DNA: TGTGCCAGCAGCTCTAGCGCCTCTAGCACAGATACGCAGTATTTT. Amino acids: CASSSSASSTDTQYF.

This clonotype has just a few counts. The chain links TRBV12-3 or TRBV12-4 to TRBJ1-2; possible D gene TRBD1, 5 bases. Trimming shortened V by 3 bases and J by 7 bases, and 15 bases separated the two germline ends. The CDR3 has 14 amino acids. CDR3 residues: CASSFDNRRGGYTF. The DNA for the CDR3 is TGTGCCAGCAGTTTCGACAACAGGAGGGGTGGCTACACCTTC.

V usage is TRBV10-3 and J usage is TRBJ2-7; D may be TRBD2 (7 bases). Trimming stripped 3 bases from V and 2 bases from J, with 11 bases between. CDR3 length: 14 residues. Germline V gives CDR1 ENHRY, CDR2 SYGVKD. The CDR3 protein is CAISEGGGTYEQYF. The CDR3 coding sequence is TGTGCCATCAGTGAAGGGGGGGGGACCTACGAGCAGTACTTC.

This chain uses TRBV12-3 or TRBV12-4 with TRBJ2-5; D perhaps matches TRBD1 (6 bases). CDR3 length: 14 amino acids. With 3 bases removed from V and 3 bases from J, the gap between germline ends came to 11 bases. The CDR3 DNA sequence: TGTGCCAGCAGTTTCACAGGGTTGGAAGAGACCCAGTACTTC. Translating it yields CASSFTGLEETQYF.

The gene calls are TRBV7-2 and TRBJ2-5; D perhaps matches TRBD1 (5 bases). The V gene lost 5 bases and the J gene lost 0 bases, with 22 bases spanning the gap. Germline values: CDR1 SGHTA, CDR2 FQGNSA. This CDR3 is 18 amino acids long. CDR3 residues: CASSQTAPRASYQETQYF. As DNA, the CDR3 is TGTGCCAGCAGCCAAACGGCCCCCAGGGCTTCGTACCAAGAGACCCAGTACTTC.

In DNA, the CDR3 is TGTGCTAGTAAACCCCGGGCGAATTCACCCCTCCACTTT. It encodes CASKPRANSPLHF. The chain recombines TRBV12-5 with TRBJ1-6; D unresolved. This CDR3 has 13 residues. Between the trimmed V and J ends, which lost 8 bases and 7 bases, there was a span of 12 bases. Germline lookup yields CDR1 LGHNT and CDR2 FRNRAP.

V gene TRBV7-2 combines with J gene TRBJ1-1; TRBD1 is a possible D gene (6 bases). The CDR3 has 13 amino acids. Trimming took 3 bases from V and 4 from J, leaving 9 bases between them. Germline lookup yields CDR1 SGHTA and CDR2 FQGNSA. CDR3 residues: CASSFYRVTEAFF. The CDR3, as DNA: TGTGCCAGCAGCTTCTACAGGGTCACTGAAGCTTTCTTT.